The 7 T cell receptor beta chains listed next were all sequenced from one sample in a study of T cells after yellow fever vaccination. From the 5' RACE reads, TCRdb called clonotypes with MiXCR, one entry per CDR3 protein. The table records a few hundred thousand distinct CDR3 sequences, roughly 7% of them present only once. The source material was PBMCs, sampled 35 to 50 days after the first yellow fever vaccination. These receptors originate from a man younger than 35 who received the YFV17D yellow fever vaccine.

The table lists this clonotype with a few counts. The chain links TRBV4-2 to TRBJ2-1; 9 bases fit TRBD1. Germline V gene sequence: CDR1 LGHNA, CDR2 YNFKEQ. Trimming removed 0 bases from V and 4 bases from J; junction bases left unmatched: 7. The CDR3 loop spans 17 amino acids. CDR3 in amino acids: CASSQDPGQGTYNEQFF. In nucleotides, the CDR3 is TGTGCCAGCAGCCAAGACCCCGGACAGGGGACTTACAATGAGCAGTTCTTC.

This rearrangement joins TRBV6-1 to TRBJ2-2; possibly TRBD2 for D (5 bases). CDR1 and CDR2 from the germline V gene are MNHNS and SASEGT. Deletions cut 5 bases from V and 2 bases from J, with 15 bases between. The CDR3 covers 16 residues. DNA of the CDR3: TGTGCCAGCAGTCCTGGAAGGACTCCCAACACCGGGGAGCTGTTTTTT. Translation gives CASSPGRTPNTGELFF.

There are a few counts of this clonotype. The chain combines TRBV19 with TRBJ1-1; TRBD1 matches 11 bases. With V trimmed by 6 bases and J by 3 bases, 3 bases remained unmatched. Germline assignment: CDR1 LNHDA and CDR2 SQIVND (reference sequence). The CDR3 spans 14 residues. CDR3 amino acids: CASRTDRGHTEAFF. The CDR3 DNA reads TGTGCCAGTAGGACGGACAGGGGGCACACTGAAGCTTTCTTT.

This clonotype came up a few times. The rearrangement uses TRBV5-5 and TRBJ2-2, with unresolved D. V was pared by 4 bases and J by 0 bases, with 10 bases between. The germline V gene has CDR1 SGHKS and CDR2 YYEKEE (reference sequence). The CDR3 spans 15 residues. In DNA form, the CDR3 reads TGTGCCAGCAGCACCCCCAATACGAACACCGGGGAGCTGTTTTTT. Protein sequence: CASSTPNTNTGELFF.

The chain carries TRBV18 and TRBJ1-5; no firm D call. The CDR3 consists of 18 residues. The germline CDR1 and CDR2 sequences are KGHSH and LQKENI. V lost 0 bases and J 4 bases, leaving 19 bases between the germline ends. The DNA for the CDR3 is TGTGCCAGCTCACCACCAGGTTTTCGGGGAGTTAGTAATCAGCCCCAGCATTTT. Protein: CASSPPGFRGVSNQPQHF.

This clonotype was seen repeatedly, ten times or more. The V and J genes are TRBV15 and TRBJ2-3, with 8 bases that match TRBD2. CDR1 and CDR2 from the germline V gene are LNHNV and YYDKDF (reference sequence). The CDR3 spans 14 residues. Unmatched junction bases numbered 6, after V lost 8 bases and J lost 2 bases. The CDR3 sequence is CATQERGHTDTQYF. The DNA for the CDR3 is TGTGCCACCCAGGAGCGGGGGCACACAGATACGCAGTATTTT.

This clonotype was observed a handful of times. The CDR3 DNA follows: TGTGCCAGCAGCCCAAGCGGGGGGGGGCGAGATACGCAGTATTTT. It translates to CASSPSGGGRDTQYF. The V call is TRBV7-2, the J call TRBJ2-3; 10 positions match TRBD2. The CDR3 sequence is 15 residues long. Germline V gene sequence: CDR1 SGHTA, CDR2 FQGNSA. Germline trimming cut 5 bases from V and 5 bases from J; bases unmatched to any gene: 7.